This TCR beta chain was obtained from a study of beta chain features in type 1 diabetes. This clone was observed a few times. Expressed TCRB transcripts got sequenced, as all isolated RNA was reverse transcribed. Libraries were prepared by immunoSEQ multiplex PCR; TCRdb keeps only in-frame clonotypes and omits some of them. The table shows 240,000 or so clones, with 27% occurring only once. The sequence came from a young man in good health. Sequencing was carried out using central memory CD4+ T cells from blood.

The DNA of the CDR3 is TGTGCCAGCAGTTTGCGGACTAGCGGTCTTAAAGGGGAGCTGTTTTTT. Residues: CASSLRTSGLKGELFF. This chain joins TRBV28 and TRBJ2-2, with 10 bases lining up with TRBD2. Germline lookup yields CDR1 MDHEN and CDR2 SYDVKM. This CDR3 has 16 amino acids. Unmatched junction bases numbered 9, after V lost 3 bases and J lost 8 bases.